Ten or more counts support the clone carrying this TCR beta chain. Its specificity is unknown. This sample was taken from a study of CD8 T cells in ankylosing spondylitis. Quantitative 5'-RACE with molecular barcodes was used to make the TCR beta libraries. Each CDR3 protein gets one entry after TCRdb re-called the 5' RACE reads with MiXCR. The data contain roughly 42,000 distinct CDR3 sequences, less than 3% of them singletons. General study points: Peripheral blood samples showed relatively rare disease-linked clones, and these clones were CD8+. Past studies reported some motif variants in reactive arthritis synovial fluid and blood. Blood of patients with ankylosing spondylitis appeared to be characterized by a TCR beta motif of eight highly homologous variants.

This clonotype was obtained from a male donor with ankylosing spondylitis or in good health (not recorded which). Sequenced input: blood, either unsorted or a sorted T cell fraction (not recorded which).

The CDR3 bases are TGTGCCAGCAGCGTAGAGGGTTTACCCTCCTACGAGCAGTACTTC. It specifies CASSVEGLPSYEQYF. This rearrangement joins TRBV9 to TRBJ2-7; D gene uncertain. V gave up 0 bases and J gave up 0 bases, with 10 bases separating them. The CDR3 loop spans 15 amino acids. Germline CDR1 reads SGDLS; CDR2 reads YYNGEE. The entire variable domain, with the rest obtained from reference TRBV9 and TRBJ2-7, is as follows: DSGVTQTPKHLITATGQRVTLRCSPRSGDLSVYWYQQSLDQGLQFLIQYYNGEERAKGNILERFSAQQFPDLHSELNLSSLELGDSALYFCASSVEGLPSYEQYFGPGTRLTVT.